The present T cell receptor beta chain was sequenced within a study of blood T cell repertoires in COVID-19. Across the whole study: Donors in the United States, Italy and Spain gave samples during acute or convalescent COVID-19.

The germline CDR1 and CDR2 sequences are SEHNR and FQNEAQ (reference sequence). This CDR3 spans 16 amino acids. The V gene lost 5 bases and the J gene lost 1 base, with 17 bases spanning the gap. TCRdb's table, derived via immunoSEQ multiplex PCR, lists solely in-frame clones and lacks some. The sample holds a few hundred thousand clones, around 89% seen once. Material: peripheral blood. The gene calls are TRBV7-9 and TRBJ1-2; D is possibly TRBD1 (6 bases). The sequence came from a woman aged 60-70 years with acute or convalescent COVID-19. The CDR3 coding sequence is TGTGCCAGCAGCCGAAGTTTGGCAGGGGTTAACTATGGCTACACCTTC. Translated: CASSRSLAGVNYGYTF.